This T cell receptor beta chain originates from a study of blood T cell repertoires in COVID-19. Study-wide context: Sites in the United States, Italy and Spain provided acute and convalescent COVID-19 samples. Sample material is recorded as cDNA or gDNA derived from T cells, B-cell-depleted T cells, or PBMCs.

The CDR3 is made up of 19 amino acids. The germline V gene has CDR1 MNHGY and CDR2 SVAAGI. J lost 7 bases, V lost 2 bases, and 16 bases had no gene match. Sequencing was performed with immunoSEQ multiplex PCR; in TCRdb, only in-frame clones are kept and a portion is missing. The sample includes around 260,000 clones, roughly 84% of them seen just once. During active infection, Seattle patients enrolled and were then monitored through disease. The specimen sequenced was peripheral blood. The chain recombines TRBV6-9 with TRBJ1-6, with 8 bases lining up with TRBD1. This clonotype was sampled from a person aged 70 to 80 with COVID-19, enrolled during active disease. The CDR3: CASSYRAFPGQGGNSPLHF. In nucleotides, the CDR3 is TGTGCCAGCAGTTATCGGGCGTTCCCTGGACAGGGCGGGAATTCACCCCTCCACTTT.